This is a list of T cell receptor beta chains from one sample in a study of shared clonotypes between healthy human individuals. TCRdb's copy holds only in-frame clones and misses some; the assay was immunoSEQ multiplex PCR. The sample carries approximately 330,000 clones, about 73% recorded once. What was sequenced was memory CD4+ T cells sorted from blood. The source is a man aged 30 to 39 in good health. The CDR3 runs from the conserved cysteine through the conserved F or W. D genes are given only for firm matches. The size field is filled for only some rows; it gives once, few, many or a size class.

D gene: NA; clone size: once; V gene: TRBV27; J gene: TRBJ1-5; CDR3 DNA: TGTGCCAGCAGTTTAATGAGGAATAGCAATCAGCCCCAGCATTTT; CDR3 protein: CASSLMRNSNQPQHF
D gene: NA; clone size: NA; V gene: TRBV6-6; J gene: TRBJ2-7; CDR3 DNA: TGTGCCAGCAGCGGCCCGGGCTACGAGCAGTACTTC; CDR3 protein: CASSGPGYEQYF
D gene: NA; clone size: NA; V gene: TRBV5-8; J gene: TRBJ2-7; CDR3 DNA: TGTGCCAGCAGCCGAGATATCTACGAGCAGTACTTC; CDR3 protein: CASSRDIYEQYF
D gene: TRBD1; clone size: NA; V gene: TRBV7-2; J gene: TRBJ2-6; CDR3 DNA: TGTGCCAGCAGCTTGGGACAGGGGAACTCTGGGGCCAACGTCCTGACTTTC; CDR3 protein: CASSLGQGNSGANVLTF
D gene: NA; clone size: few; V gene: TRBV27; J gene: TRBJ1-4; CDR3 DNA: TGTGCCAGCAGTTTGGCTTTCGCAACTAATGAAAAACTGTTTTTT; CDR3 protein: CASSLAFATNEKLFF
D gene: NA; clone size: few; V gene: TRBV30; J gene: TRBJ2-3; CDR3 DNA: TGTGCCTGGAGCGGCGCGGTGAGCACAGATACGCAGTATTTT; CDR3 protein: CAWSGAVSTDTQYF
D gene: NA; clone size: few; V gene: TRBV6-6; J gene: TRBJ1-1; CDR3 DNA: NA; CDR3 protein: CASILVPRDTEAFF
D gene: NA; clone size: once; V gene: TRBV29-1; J gene: TRBJ2-7; CDR3 DNA: TGCAGCGGGGGGGACTGGATTTACGAGCAGTACTTC; CDR3 protein: CSGGDWIYEQYF
D gene: TRBD2; clone size: NA; V gene: TRBV6-1; J gene: TRBJ2-7; CDR3 DNA: TGTGCCAGCACTAAAGCGGGGATTACCTACGAGCAGTACTTC; CDR3 protein: CASTKAGITYEQYF
D gene: TRBD1; clone size: once; V gene: TRBV6-5; J gene: TRBJ1-2; CDR3 DNA: TGTGCCAGCAGAACAGGGGACTATGGCTACACCTTC; CDR3 protein: CASRTGDYGYTF
D gene: NA; clone size: NA; V gene: TRBV18; J gene: TRBJ2-2; CDR3 DNA: TGTGCCAGCTCACCACCGGGGGCTGCAAGGGAGCTGTTTTTT; CDR3 protein: CASSPPGAARELFF
D gene: NA; clone size: NA; V gene: TRBV19; J gene: TRBJ2-2; CDR3 DNA: TGTGCCAGTAGAGCCCTCTTGGGCAGTGTTGGCGGGGAGCTGTTTTTT; CDR3 protein: CASRALLGSVGGELFF
D gene: TRBD2; clone size: NA; V gene: TRBV18; J gene: TRBJ2-7; CDR3 DNA: TGTGCCAGCTCACGGACTAGCGGGAGCTACGAGCAGTACTTC; CDR3 protein: CASSRTSGSYEQYF
D gene: TRBD1; clone size: NA; V gene: TRBV20-1; J gene: TRBJ2-1; CDR3 DNA: TGCAGTGCTAGACAGGGGGCAGAGCAGTTCTTC; CDR3 protein: CSARQGAEQFF
D gene: NA; clone size: NA; V gene: TRBV6-6; J gene: TRBJ2-3; CDR3 DNA: TGTGCCAGCAATTTGAGGGAGCCGGGGGCAGATACGCAGTATTTT; CDR3 protein: CASNLREPGADTQYF
D gene: TRBD1; clone size: NA; V gene: TRBV14; J gene: TRBJ1-6; CDR3 DNA: TGTGCCAGCAGCGTGACAGGGGGCTACCCCTTTTCACCCCTCCACTTT; CDR3 protein: CASSVTGGYPFSPLHF
D gene: NA; clone size: NA; V gene: TRBV10-1; J gene: TRBJ2-2; CDR3 DNA: TGCGCCAGCAGTGAGGGGGGGAGGCCCGGGGAGCTGTTTTTT; CDR3 protein: CASSEGGRPGELFF
D gene: NA; clone size: NA; V gene: TRBV11-2; J gene: TRBJ2-7; CDR3 DNA: TGTGCCAGCAGCTTAGATTTTGGGGACTCCTACGAGCAGTACTTC; CDR3 protein: CASSLDFGDSYEQYF
D gene: NA; clone size: NA; V gene: TRBV5-4; J gene: TRBJ2-5; CDR3 DNA: TGTGCCAGCAGCTCCACCCAGGGGTCCGGTGAGACCCAGTACTTC; CDR3 protein: CASSSTQGSGETQYF
D gene: TRBD2; clone size: NA; V gene: TRBV19; J gene: TRBJ2-4; CDR3 DNA: TGTGCCAGTAGTATAGTGGGACCGGGACTAGCGGGAGATTCGGACATTCAGTACTTC; CDR3 protein: CASSIVGPGLAGDSDIQYF
D gene: TRBD1; clone size: NA; V gene: TRBV18; J gene: TRBJ2-5; CDR3 DNA: TGTGCCAGCTCACCTCGGACAGGGGTAGAGACCCAGTACTTC; CDR3 protein: CASSPRTGVETQYF
D gene: NA; clone size: NA; V gene: TRBV2; J gene: TRBJ2-2; CDR3 DNA: TGTGCCAGCAGTCCCCTACGGTTTCGCACCGGGGAGCTGTTTTTT; CDR3 protein: CASSPLRFRTGELFF
D gene: NA; clone size: NA; V gene: TRBV5-6; J gene: TRBJ2-1; CDR3 DNA: TGTGCCAGCAGCCATTACCGGGGCACCAGCTCCTACAATGAGCAGTTCTTC; CDR3 protein: CASSHYRGTSSYNEQFF